This note documents a single TCR beta chain sequence. The antigen remains unidentified. Only in-frame clones appear in the TCRdb table, and some are missing; sequencing was by immunoSEQ multiplex PCR. The sample records 250,000 or so clones, more than 85% being singletons. The CDR3 is 15 residues long. Germline-derived CDR1 and CDR2 are SNHLY and FYNNEI. The V segment lost 2 bases and the J segment 7 bases; nucleotides outside the gene matches: 2. This sample is drawn from a study of T cell responses to AZD1222 COVID-19 vaccine. Study-level results: A reported finding is that nearly half of spike-specific TCRs target unmutated variant regions. Mostly white British, mostly female donors; authors suggested clonal diversity may be underestimated. Recipients of AZD1222 seropositive at baseline numbered only 6 or 7.

V gene TRBV2 combines with J gene TRBJ1-6; TRBD1 agrees at 10 bases. The clonotype was recovered from an adult in good health. The sequences come from peripheral blood, collected on day 0 of AZD1222 vaccination. For the CDR3, the DNA is TGTGCCAGCAGTGAACGACAGGGGGCAAATTCACCCCTCCACTTT. Translated, it gives CASSERQGANSPLHF.